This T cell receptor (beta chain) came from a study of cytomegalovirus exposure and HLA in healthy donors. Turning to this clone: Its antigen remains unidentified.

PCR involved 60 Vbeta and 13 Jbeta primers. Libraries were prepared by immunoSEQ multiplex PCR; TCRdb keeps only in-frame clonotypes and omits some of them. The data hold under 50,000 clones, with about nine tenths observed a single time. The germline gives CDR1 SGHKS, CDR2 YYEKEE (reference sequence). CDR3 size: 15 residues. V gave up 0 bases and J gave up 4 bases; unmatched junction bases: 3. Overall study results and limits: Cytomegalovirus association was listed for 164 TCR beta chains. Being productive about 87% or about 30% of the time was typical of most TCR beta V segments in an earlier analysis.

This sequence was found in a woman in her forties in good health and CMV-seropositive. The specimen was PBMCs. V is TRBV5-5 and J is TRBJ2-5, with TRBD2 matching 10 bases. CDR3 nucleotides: TGTGCCAGCAGCTTGGCCAGACTAGCGGGAGAGACCCAGTACTTC. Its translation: CASSLARLAGETQYF.